This TCR beta chain is from a study of tumor-infiltrating lymphocytes in localized non-small cell lung cancer. Study as a whole: From each patient, both tumor and uninvolved lung, non-adjacent to tumor, were sampled.

CDR1 SGDLS and CDR2 YYNGEE come from the germline V gene. V was trimmed by 3 bases and J by 3 bases, leaving 13 bases between them. This CDR3 contains 14 residues. This clone has a handful of counts. Its target is unknown. Study observations and caveats: Recurrence-free survival showed no association with tumor T-cell fraction. TCR sequencing covered a subset of patients with enough tissue.

Here immunoSEQ multiplex PCR was the method, and the copy in TCRdb shows in-frame clones only, minus some. This sample has about 14,000 clones, with about 77% found just once. The source is a human donor with non-small cell lung cancer. The J gene is TRBJ2-7, the V gene TRBV9; D is perhaps TRBD1 or TRBD2 (5 bases each). The sequencing sample was made of lung tumor tissue. This CDR3 is CASSARGDGYEQYF. The CDR3 DNA sequence: TGTGCCAGCAGCGCGAGGGGAGATGGCTACGAGCAGTACTTC.